This TCR beta chain was identified in a study of T cell responses to AZD1222 COVID-19 vaccine. Regarding the study as a whole: Only after the peak T cell response were repertoires sampled. Nearly half of spike-specific TCRs reportedly go after variant regions that carry no mutations.

Sequenced by immunoSEQ multiplex PCR; TCRdb stores in-frame clones only, minus some. The sample has about 89,000 clones, just over 90% seen once; the top ten hold 9.5% to 13%. As to this clone: Its antigen is currently unknown.

V was clipped by 2 bases and J by 2 bases; unmatched bases: 6. The CDR3 is made up of 16 amino acids. CDR1 SGDLS and CDR2 YYNGEE come from the germline V gene. The input for sequencing was peripheral blood, taken 28 days after the second AZD1222 dose. This TCR derives from an adult who received the AZD1222 COVID-19 vaccine. The chain carries TRBV9 and TRBJ2-1, with 8 bases lining up with TRBD2. CDR3 amino acids: CASSVEGTRAYNEQFF. In DNA, the CDR3 is TGTGCCAGCAGCGTCGAGGGGACTAGGGCCTACAATGAGCAGTTCTTC.